The source of this T cell receptor (beta chain) is a study of T-cell memory formation after mild COVID-19. Looking at the study overall: TCR clusters were mostly confined to one donor each. Whole-study results and caveats: Pre-infection memory carried some responding clones, suggesting that cross-reactive memory joined.

In TCRdb, the 5' RACE reads were re-called with MiXCR into one record per CDR3 protein. There are approximately 410,000 distinct CDR3 sequences in the sample; 20% to 30% occur only once, and approximately 14% lies in the top ten. This clonotype was detected only a few times. Its cognate antigen is unknown. The V gene lost 4 bases and the J gene lost 0 bases, with 6 bases spanning the gap. CDR3 length: 13 amino acids. Germline V CDR1 and CDR2: KGHSH, LQKENI. The sample consisted of PBMCs or a T cell subset sorted from them (not recorded which). This sequence originates from an adult woman who had mild COVID-19 (a few samples of this study predate the infection). Cell type and time point are not known. The V gene is TRBV18, the J gene TRBJ2-5; unclear D gene. CDR3 in amino acids: CASSRGNQETQYF. The DNA of the CDR3 is TGTGCCAGCTCACGGGGAAACCAAGAGACCCAGTACTTC.